This T cell receptor (gamma chain) was recorded in a study of γδ T cells in repeated Plasmodium falciparum infection (TCRdb year 2021). Regarding the complete study: Malian children exposed to intense seasonal malaria transmission were enrolled in the natural-infection arm and compared with Australian children matched for age and gender. Roughly 5 malaria-naive U.S. adults underwent four controlled human malaria infections by bites from P. falciparum NF54-infected Anopheles stephensi mosquitoes over about 600 days. Using both natural infection in Mali and controlled human malaria infection, the study looked at the way repeated Plasmodium falciparum infection shapes the human gammadelta T cell repertoire. Samples from controlled-infection subjects were taken at baseline, right before selected infections, and 21 days after each infection. The gammadelta TCR repertoires from Mali were analysed in two ways: cross-sectionally during periods with no transmission, and longitudinally across episodes of acute febrile malaria. What the work shows at the level of the full study, not this receptor alone: Because the controlled-infection cohort was small, analysis of inter-individual variability in gammadelta T cell responses was limited. Compared with the repertoires of Australian children, the Vdelta2-negative gammadelta TCR repertoires of Malian children appeared more clonally expanded, less diverse and less shared. In Vdelta2-negative, largely Vdelta1+, gammadelta TCR repertoires, repeated controlled infections appeared to drive waves of new clonotype selection. Generalizability was limited because the Malian cohort was drawn from a small rural village of predominantly one ethnic group. Across time and infection, the Vgamma9/Vdelta2+ TCR repertoires showed a highly stable polyclonal makeup, with many TCRgamma sequences overlapping between individuals.

This clone was recorded many times. Its recognized antigen is unknown. No much larger clone exists at a distance of one base, and base qualities are not known. Vgamma9/Vdelta2+ and Vdelta2-negative gammadelta T cell populations were flow-sorted from peripheral blood mononuclear cells for bulk TCR repertoire analysis. Germline trimming: 1 base from V, 5 bases from J; junction bases outside gene matches: 4. The CDR3, from cysteine to phenylalanine, totals 14 residues. Solely the CDR3 DNA is kept, with 42 bases framed from the first base. Reading the germline V gene (reference sequence) gives CDR1 VTNTFY and CDR2 YDVSTARD. Receptor amplification or capture employed multiplex PCR. Instrument on record: Illumina MiSeq. From each sorted gammadelta T cell sample, both TCR gamma (TRG) and TCR delta (TRD) chains were sequenced. The study's processing was this. The repertoire analyses drew on clonotype tree plots, the accumulated frequency of the top 20 clonotypes, and diversity index (DI) and D75 metrics. Clones were re-identified by TCRdb from the public reads with CATT, and rows with the same DNA were merged. The V and J calls come from TCRdb's annotation, not from the publication. The sample profile shows 25,000 to 35,000 gamma-chain clones; roughly 1.4% of them were found once. Approximately 19% of the sample belongs to the ten largest clones.

The sample taken for sequencing was gamma-delta T cells from blood. This chain joins TRGV3 to TRGJP1. The source of this sequence is a pool of human donors (malaria-infected and uninfected, not separated). CDR3 loop: CATWDSRTGWFKIF. The bases read TGTGCCACCTGGGACAGCCGAACTGGTTGGTTCAAGATATTT.